These 23 T cell receptor beta chains came from one sample sequenced in a study of CD8 T cells in ankylosing spondylitis. MiXCR, applied by TCRdb to the 5' RACE reads, yields one record per CDR3 protein. The sample lists 150,000 to 200,000 distinct CDR3 sequences; around 9.6% were seen once. Sequences were obtained from blood, either unsorted or a sorted T cell fraction (not recorded which). All receptors derive from a female donor with ankylosing spondylitis or in good health (not recorded which).

This clonotype occurred many times. The chain uses TRBV28 and TRBJ2-7; 10 bases fit TRBD2. The length of the CDR3 is 14 residues. V dropped 6 bases and J dropped 5; count of bases not matched to a gene: 7. Germline V gene data show CDR1 as MDHEN and CDR2 as SYDVKM. CDR3 amino acids: CASRILAGEDEQYF. In DNA, the CDR3 is TGTGCCAGCAGAATTCTAGCGGGAGAAGACGAGCAGTACTTC. Combining the CDR3 with reference TRBV28 and TRBJ2-7 gives the whole variable domain DVKVTQSSRYLVKRTGEKVFLECVQDMDHENMFWYRQDPGLGLRLIYFSYDVKMKEKGDIPEGYSVSREKKERFSLILESASTNQTSMYLCASRILAGEDEQYFGPGTRLTVT.

This clonotype came up a few times. The chain recombines TRBV9 with TRBJ1-4, with D unclear. Germline V gene sequence: CDR1 SGDLS, CDR2 YYNGEE. This CDR3 comprises 13 residues. Trimming cost V 4 bases and J 4 bases, with 8 bases left between them. Here the CDR3 reads CASSPAGNEKLFF. The DNA of the CDR3 is TGTGCCAGCAGCCCGGCGGGTAATGAAAAACTGTTTTTT.

This chain joins TRBV13 and TRBJ2-5; 9 positions match TRBD2. The germline gives CDR1 PRHDT, CDR2 FYEKMQ (reference sequence). CDR3 length: 15 residues. Trimming at V came to 5 bases and at J to 2 bases, leaving 6 bases not matched to a gene. CDR3 coding DNA: TGTGCCAGCAGCCTTAGCGGGGGTCAACAAGAGACCCAGTACTTC. It codes for CASSLSGGQQETQYF. Using reference TRBV13 and TRBJ2-5 for the parts outside the CDR3, the full variable domain is AAGVIQSPRHLIKEKRETATLKCYPIPRHDTVYWYQQGPGQDPQFLISFYEKMQSDKGSIPDRFSAQQFSDYHSELNMSSLELGDSALYFCASSLSGGQQETQYFGPGTRLLVL.

In this sample, this clonotype turned up a few times. The V gene is TRBV7-6, the J gene TRBJ2-5; D uncertain. The CDR3 spans 12 residues. The germline V gene encodes CDR1 SGHVS and CDR2 FNYEAQ. V lost 1 base and J lost 5, with 5 bases in between. This chain's CDR3 is CASSLDHETQYF. CDR3 coding DNA: TGTGCCAGCAGCTTAGATCACGAGACCCAGTACTTC. Together with reference TRBV7-6 and TRBJ2-5, the CDR3 gives the full variable domain: GAGVSQSPRYKVTKRGQDVALRCDPISGHVSLYWYRQALGQGPEFLTYFNYEAQQDKSGLPNDRFSAERPEGSISTLTIQRTEQRDSAMYRCASSLDHETQYFGPGTRLLVL.

This clonotype was observed a handful of times. The V call is TRBV4-1, the J call TRBJ2-5, with D unresolved. CDR1 and CDR2 (germline): MGHRA, YSYEKL. V was cut by 3 bases and J by 2 bases, with 10 bases left in between. This CDR3 spans 14 amino acids. The CDR3 sequence is CASSQTGPQETQYF. CDR3 nucleotide sequence: TGCGCCAGCAGCCAGACTGGCCCACAAGAGACCCAGTACTTC.

This clonotype came up a few times. V gene TRBV27 combines with J gene TRBJ2-3, with 9 bases identical to TRBD2. The CDR3 runs to 15 residues. V gave up 2 bases and J gave up 2 bases; unmatched junction bases: 2. CDR1 MNHEY and CDR2 SMNVEV come from the germline V gene (reference sequence). The CDR3 here is CASSLASGTTDTQYF. The CDR3 DNA sequence: TGTGCCAGCAGTTTAGCTAGCGGGACCACAGATACGCAGTATTTT.

Many counts were recorded for this clonotype. The chain couples TRBV12-3 or TRBV12-4 to TRBJ1-2; the D is unclear. This CDR3 is 12 amino acids long. The V end lost 7 bases, the J end lost 5 bases, and 11 bases lay between the germline ends. For the CDR3, the DNA is TGTGCCAGCACCGAGTCGGGGTATGGCTACACCTTC. Protein product: CASTESGYGYTF.

V is TRBV7-3 and J is TRBJ2-2, with TRBD2 matching 13 bases. The trim removed 1 base at V and 6 bases at J, leaving 14 bases unmatched. CDR3 length: 20 residues. The germline gives CDR1 SGHTA, CDR2 FQGTGA. The CDR3 DNA reads TGTGCCAGCAGCTTAAGGGTCAAACCGGGGACTAGCGGGAAGCCCGGGGAGCTGTTTTTT. Translating it yields CASSLRVKPGTSGKPGELFF.

This clonotype appeared many times. Here the CDR3 DNA reads TGTGCCAGCAGCCCCCTAGACAGGGCGGACTATGGCTACACCTTC. Translated, it gives CASSPLDRADYGYTF. This sequence joins TRBV7-3 and TRBJ1-2; 7 bases are shared with TRBD1. The CDR3 totals 15 residues. CDR1 and CDR2 from the germline V gene are SGHTA and FQGTGA. The V and J ends lost 5 bases and 3 bases, in that order; junction bases with no gene match: 9. Using reference TRBV7-3 and TRBJ1-2 for the parts outside the CDR3, the full variable domain is GAGVSQTPSNKVTEKGKYVELRCDPISGHTALYWYRQSLGQGPEFLIYFQGTGAADDSGLPNDRFFAVRPEGSVSTLKIQRTERGDSAVYLCASSPLDRADYGYTFGSGTRLTVV.

J is TRBJ1-3 and V is TRBV10-3; D remains ambiguous. Germline CDR1 is ENHRY and CDR2 is SYGVKD. The CDR3 is made up of 12 amino acids. V dropped 0 bases and J dropped 4 bases, with 1 base sitting between them. The CDR3 protein is CAISESGNTIYF. DNA of the CDR3: TGTGCCATCAGTGAGTCGGGAAACACCATATATTTT.

This clonotype has only a few counts. The chain joins TRBV4-2 to TRBJ2-5, with a tentative D call TRBD1 (5 bases). The CDR3 consists of 14 residues. The germline V gene has CDR1 LGHNA and CDR2 YNFKEQ. V was trimmed by 4 bases and J by 5 bases, leaving 14 bases between them. The CDR3, as DNA: TGTGCCAGCAGCCCAGGGCTGGGTGAGGAGACCCAGTACTTC. This encodes CASSPGLGEETQYF.

Points on this clonotype: A read error may explain this, as a much larger clone is one base away. This chain uses TRBV9 with TRBJ2-7; 7 nucleotides line up with TRBD2. Germline V gives CDR1 SGDLS, CDR2 YYNGEE. The CDR3 sequence is 14 residues long. The CDR3 nucleotides read TGTGCCAGCAGCGTAGCGGGAGGTCTCTACGAGCGGTACTTC. Translation: CASSVAGGLYERYF.

This clonotype was recorded many times. The V and J genes are TRBV4-2 and TRBJ1-5; 9 bases agree with TRBD1. The germline CDR1 and CDR2 sequences are LGHNA and YNFKEQ. The CDR3 is made up of 16 amino acids. The V gene end was trimmed by 0 bases and the J gene end by 4 bases; junction bases not matched to a gene: 4. This chain's CDR3 is CASSQDGGTGNQPQHF. CDR3 coding DNA: TGTGCCAGCAGCCAAGATGGGGGGACAGGGAATCAGCCCCAGCATTTT.

The gene calls are TRBV9 and TRBJ2-2; no definite D call. Germline V CDR1 and CDR2: SGDLS, YYNGEE. The CDR3 totals 12 residues. The V gene lost 4 bases and the J gene lost 6 bases, with 7 bases spanning the gap. CDR3: CASSSRPGELFF. DNA for the CDR3: TGTGCCAGCAGCTCGAGACCCGGGGAGCTGTTTTTT.

The chain recombines TRBV7-8 with TRBJ2-2, with 7 bases matching TRBD2. The CDR3 spans 16 residues. With V trimmed by 5 bases and J by 4 bases, 10 bases remained unmatched. The V gene's germline CDR1 is SGHVS and CDR2 FQNEAQ. Here the CDR3 reads CASSLVVGRGTGELFF. Written as DNA, the CDR3 is TGTGCCAGCAGCCTGGTGGTGGGGAGGGGCACCGGGGAGCTGTTTTTT.

This clonotype has just a few counts. The chain has TRBV14 and TRBJ1-2; D is uncertain. The germline V gene has CDR1 SGHDN and CDR2 FVKESK. The length of the CDR3 is 13 residues. Trimming took 0 bases from V and 3 from J, leaving 5 bases between them. The chain's CDR3 is CASSQDTDYGYTF. In DNA, the CDR3 is TGTGCCAGCAGCCAAGACACGGACTATGGCTACACCTTC.

The V gene is TRBV30, the J gene TRBJ2-1; 11 positions agree with TRBD2. The germline CDR1 and CDR2 sequences are GTSNPN and SVGIG (reference sequence). CDR3 length equals 15 residues. Trimming took 3 bases from V and 5 from J; bases not matched to a gene: 6. The CDR3 DNA is TGTGCCTGGAGCCCCGGGACTAGCGGAAACAATGAGCAGTTCTTC. Protein product: CAWSPGTSGNNEQFF.

V and J are TRBV4-3 and TRBJ2-1; possible D gene TRBD2, 6 bases. Germline assignment: CDR1 LGHNA and CDR2 YSLEER. Deletions cut 0 bases from V and 4 bases from J, with 16 bases between. There are 17 residues in the CDR3. Written as DNA, the CDR3 is TGCGCCAGCAGCCAAGATGAGGGGACTTCCGAATACAATGAGCAGTTCTTC. This gives the protein CASSQDEGTSEYNEQFF.

This clonotype has more than one count but fewer than ten. The chain couples TRBV6-2 or TRBV6-3 to TRBJ2-2; D is perhaps TRBD1 or TRBD2 (5 bases each). The CDR3 loop spans 13 amino acids. Germline assignment: CDR1 MNHEY and CDR2 SVGEGT. Trimming shortened V by 8 bases and J by 5 bases, and 12 bases separated the two germline ends. The CDR3 coding sequence is TGTGCCAGCCGGGACCCCCTGACCGGGGAGCTGTTTTTT. Its translation: CASRDPLTGELFF.

V is TRBV5-8 and J is TRBJ1-1, with D possibly matching TRBD1 (5 bases). The CDR3 loop spans 13 amino acids. Trimming removed 7 bases at V and 5 bases at J, with 15 bases between. The V gene's germline CDR1 is SGHTS and CDR2 YDEGEE. CDR3 DNA sequence: TGTGCCAGCCGGAGAGCCAGGGTGACTGAAGCTTTCTTT. Its protein product is CASRRARVTEAFF.

The table lists this clonotype with many counts. Here the CDR3 reads CASSLGQGGTDEQYF. CDR3 DNA: TGCGCCAGCAGCTTGGGACAGGGAGGAACGGACGAGCAGTACTTC. The chain has TRBV5-1 and TRBJ2-7, with D perhaps matching TRBD1 (7 bases). The CDR3 runs 15 residues. Germline CDR1 reads SGHRS; CDR2 reads YFSETQ. V gave up 0 bases and J gave up 5 bases, with 15 bases separating them.

This clonotype has just a few counts. The chain joins TRBV6-6 to TRBJ2-7, with D possibly being TRBD1 (6 bases). Germline loops: CDR1 MNHNY, CDR2 SVGAGI (reference sequence). V was pared by 6 bases and J by 5 bases, with 11 bases between. The CDR3 spans 12 residues. The CDR3 nucleotides read TGTGCCAGCAGCGGGACATTCAACGAGCAGTACTTC. It yields the protein CASSGTFNEQYF.

The sample holds a few counts of this clonotype. The chain is built from TRBV7-2 and TRBJ2-7, with TRBD2 as a possible D gene (6 bases). Deletions cut 5 bases from V and 1 base from J, with 9 bases between. The CDR3 contains 13 residues. Germline V gene data show CDR1 as SGHTA and CDR2 as FQGNSA. The chain's CDR3 is CASSRDFSYEQYF. The CDR3 DNA sequence: TGTGCCAGCAGCCGGGACTTTTCCTACGAGCAGTACTTC. Together with reference TRBV7-2 and TRBJ2-7, the CDR3 gives the full variable domain: GAGVSQSPSNKVTEKGKDVELRCDPISGHTALYWYRQSLGQGLEFLIYFQGNSAPDKSGLPSDRFSAERTGGSVSTLTIQRTQQEDSAVYLCASSRDFSYEQYFGPGTRLTVT.